A single sample is the source of the 22 T cell receptor beta chains below, sequenced in a study of beta chain features in type 1 diabetes. What was sequenced were expressed TCRB transcripts, since all of the isolated RNA had been reverse transcribed. Clones were read by immunoSEQ multiplex PCR, and TCRdb kept only the in-frame ones, dropping some. The sample lists 970,000 or so clones; 15% to 20% were seen once. The sequenced sample consisted of naive CD4+ T cells from blood. Every receptor here comes from a woman aged 18-29 years in good health.

A few counts support this clone. The genes are TRBV7-9 and TRBJ1-1; D is possibly TRBD1 (6 bases). The CDR3 totals 14 residues. CDR1 SEHNR and CDR2 FQNEAQ come from the germline V gene (reference sequence). The V end was cut by 3 bases, the J end by 2 bases, with 10 bases between. In nucleotides, the CDR3 is TGTGCCAGCAGCTTTCCGGGACACAACACTGAAGCTTTCTTT. Its translation is CASSFPGHNTEAFF. The full variable domain, with the rest looked up from reference TRBV7-9 and TRBJ1-1, is DTGVSQNPRHKITKRGQNVTFRCDPISEHNRLYWYRQTLGQGPEFLTYFQNEAQLEKSRLLSDRFSAERPKGSFSTLEIQRTEQGDSAMYLCASSFPGHNTEAFFGQGTRLTVV.

This clone was counted only a few times. Other DNA sequences in this specimen translate into the identical CDR3. This rearrangement joins TRBV9 to TRBJ1-3, with no clear D. V gave up 2 bases and J gave up 0 bases, with 6 bases separating them. The CDR3 spans 14 residues. Germline CDR1 reads SGDLS; CDR2 reads YYNGEE. DNA for the CDR3: TGTGCCAGCAGCGTCAGCTCCTCTGGAAACACCATATATTTT. Translated: CASSVSSSGNTIYF.

Notes on this clone: Being one base from a much bigger clone, this may be a read error. Other DNA sequences in the sample encode the same CDR3. This chain's CDR3 is CASSSSYEQYF. CDR3 DNA sequence: TGTGCCAGCAGTTCCAGCTACGAGCAGTACTTC. This chain uses TRBV28 with TRBJ2-7; D is undetermined. Germline V gene data show CDR1 as MDHEN and CDR2 as SYDVKM. CDR3 length: 11 amino acids. Trimming shortened V by 4 bases and J by 3 bases, and 4 bases separated the two germline ends. The entire variable domain, with the rest obtained from reference TRBV28 and TRBJ2-7, is as follows: DVKVTQSSRYLVKRTGEKVFLECVQDMDHENMFWYRQDPGLGLRLIYFSYDVKMKEKGDIPEGYSVSREKKERFSLILESASTNQTSMYLCASSSSYEQYFGPGTRLTVT.

The chain links TRBV5-1 to TRBJ1-1; D uncertain. Germline-derived CDR1 and CDR2 are SGHRS and YFSETQ. The ends were cut back, 0 bases at V and 4 bases at J, with 10 bases in the middle. The CDR3 is 14 amino acids. The CDR3 here is CASSLAPMGTEAFF. The CDR3 DNA is TGCGCCAGCAGCTTGGCTCCCATGGGCACTGAAGCTTTCTTT.

This chain uses TRBV7-8 with TRBJ2-1; D perhaps matches TRBD2 (6 bases). Germline V gene lookup returns CDR1 SGHVS and CDR2 FQNEAQ. The V end was cut by 5 bases, the J end by 4 bases, with 15 bases between. This CDR3 comprises 15 residues. CDR3 sequence reads: CASSARAGPYNEQFF. The CDR3 coding sequence is TGTGCCAGCAGCGCCCGAGCGGGCCCGTACAATGAGCAGTTCTTC.

The chain is built from TRBV4-3 and TRBJ1-1; D is ambiguous. Trimming removed 0 bases at V and 4 bases at J, with 21 bases between. This CDR3 has 18 amino acids. Germline CDR1 and CDR2: LGHNA and YSLEER. The CDR3 coding sequence is TGCGCCAGCAGCCAAGATCTTTGGTTACGGATTACGGGCACTGAAGCTTTCTTT. Its protein is CASSQDLWLRITGTEAFF.

The chain couples TRBV4-2 to TRBJ1-2; D unresolved. The CDR3 totals 13 residues. V lost 0 bases and J 3 bases, leaving 5 bases between the germline ends. Germline CDR1 reads LGHNA; CDR2 reads YNFKEQ. Here the CDR3 DNA reads TGTGCCAGCAGCCAAGAGAGCTACTATGGCTACACCTTC. Protein sequence: CASSQESYYGYTF.

This clone was counted between two and nine times. This chain uses TRBV25-1 with TRBJ1-2; possible D gene TRBD1, 6 bases. Germline CDR1 is MGHDK and CDR2 is SYGVNS. This CDR3 spans 12 amino acids. V was pared by 3 bases and J by 7 bases, with 9 bases between. CDR3 residues: CASSDYRAGYTF. The CDR3, as DNA: TGTGCCAGCAGTGACTACAGGGCTGGCTACACCTTC.

This rearrangement joins TRBV7-9 to TRBJ1-2; D ambiguous. Trimming removed 3 bases at V and 4 bases at J, with 9 bases between. CDR1 and CDR2 (germline): SEHNR, FQNEAQ (reference sequence). CDR3 length equals 13 residues. CDR3 sequence: CASSLRDGYGYTF. Written as DNA, the CDR3 is TGTGCCAGCAGCTTGAGGGATGGCTATGGCTACACCTTC.

The rearrangement uses TRBV6-1 and TRBJ2-3, with D tentatively TRBD2 (6 bases). Per germline, CDR1 MNHNS and CDR2 SASEGT. V was pared by 2 bases and J by 6 bases, with 15 bases between. CDR3 length: 15 residues. The CDR3 bases are TGTGCCAGCAGTGAATCGGGACTCCACCTGGATACGCAGTATTTT. It yields the protein CASSESGLHLDTQYF.

The J gene is TRBJ2-1, the V gene TRBV7-2; no definite D call. The CDR3 contains 10 residues. The germline V gene has CDR1 SGHTA and CDR2 FQGNSA. V was pared by 5 bases and J by 10 bases, with 6 bases between. The CDR3 loop is CASSLGEQFF. CDR3 sequence (DNA): TGTGCCAGCAGCCTTGGAGAGCAGTTCTTC.

J is TRBJ1-1 and V is TRBV6-5, with D perhaps matching TRBD1 (5 bases). Germline V gives CDR1 MNHEY, CDR2 SVGAGI. This CDR3 is built from 13 residues. Trimming pared 6 bases from V and 10 bases from J, leaving 18 bases between. The CDR3 protein is CASRPGTYSRAFF. As DNA, the CDR3 is TGTGCCAGCAGACCAGGGACCTATAGCAGAGCTTTCTTT.

The gene calls are TRBV2 and TRBJ2-5, with 9 bases aligning to TRBD1. V shed 6 bases and J 5 bases; nucleotides not matched to a gene: 10. This CDR3 comprises 15 residues. In germline, CDR1 is SNHLY, CDR2 FYNNEI. In DNA form, the CDR3 reads TGTGCCAGCAGCATAAACAGGGGGCGCGGGGAGACCCAGTACTTC. It is translated as CASSINRGRGETQYF.

Remarks on this clone: Other DNA sequences within the sample encode an identical CDR3. The V and J genes are TRBV9 and TRBJ2-3, with no clear D. The CDR3 totals 14 residues. The V end lost 0 bases, the J end lost 0 bases, and 5 bases lay between the germline ends. CDR1 and CDR2 from the germline V gene are SGDLS and YYNGEE. The CDR3 bases are TGTGCCAGCAGCGTAGGCTCTAGCACAGATACGCAGTATTTT. Protein: CASSVGSSTDTQYF.

This sequence joins TRBV19 and TRBJ2-4; D gene ambiguous. This CDR3 spans 15 amino acids. Germline CDR1 is LNHDA and CDR2 is SQIVND (reference sequence). V lost 3 bases and J lost 1, with 10 bases in between. The CDR3 DNA reads TGTGCCAGTAGTATCGTGGGCCTGGCCAAAAACATTCAGTACTTC. Amino acids: CASSIVGLAKNIQYF.

This chain uses TRBV11-3 with TRBJ2-2; D is perhaps TRBD1 or TRBD2 (5 bases each). This CDR3 is 15 amino acids long. V shed 5 bases and J shed 4 bases, with 14 bases lying between them. The V gene's germline CDR1 is SGHNT and CDR2 YENEEA. The CDR3, as DNA: TGTGCCAGCAGCAAAGGGACGGCTAGCACCGGGGAGCTGTTTTTT. Translating gives CASSKGTASTGELFF.

The V and J genes are TRBV27 and TRBJ2-2; D gene ambiguous. Looked up from germline, CDR1 is MNHEY and CDR2 is SMNVEV (reference sequence). V lost 3 bases, J lost 3 bases, and 11 bases lay in between. CDR3 length equals 15 residues. This chain's CDR3 is CASSLVLGYTGELFF. The DNA of the CDR3 is TGTGCCAGCAGTTTGGTGCTGGGTTACACCGGGGAGCTGTTTTTT.

There are a few counts of this clone. The rearrangement uses TRBV11-3 and TRBJ2-2; D is uncertain. V dropped 2 bases and J dropped 9 bases, with 7 bases sitting between them. Per the germline V gene, CDR1 is SGHNT and CDR2 is YENEEA. The CDR3 totals 12 residues. The CDR3 protein is CASSLHGRELFF. In nucleotides, the CDR3 is TGTGCCAGCAGCTTACACGGCAGGGAGCTGTTTTTT. Full variable domain (missing parts from reference TRBV11-3 and TRBJ2-2): EAGVVQSPRYKIIEKKQPVAFWCNPISGHNTLYWYLQNLGQGPELLIRYENEEAVDDSQLPKDRFSAERLKGVDSTLKIQPAELGDSAVYLCASSLHGRELFFGEGSRLTVL.

This chain uses TRBV28 with TRBJ2-7; D uncertain. V was trimmed by 1 base and J by 3 bases, leaving 4 bases between them. CDR3 length: 12 residues. The V gene's germline CDR1 is MDHEN and CDR2 SYDVKM. CDR3 in amino acids: CASSLLFYEQYF. DNA for the CDR3: TGTGCCAGCAGTTTATTGTTCTACGAGCAGTACTTC.

The table lists this clone with a few counts. The J gene is TRBJ2-1, the V gene TRBV19; the match to TRBD2 covers 8 bases. V shed 6 bases and J 5 bases; nucleotides not matched to a gene: 9. Germline CDR1 is LNHDA and CDR2 is SQIVND (reference sequence). CDR3 length: 15 amino acids. The CDR3 protein is CASSPRGGKNNEQFF. The CDR3 bases are TGTGCCAGTAGCCCCCGGGGGGGCAAGAACAATGAGCAGTTCTTC. The complete variable domain, with remaining parts taken from reference TRBV19 and TRBJ2-1, reads DGGITQSPKYLFRKEGQNVTLSCEQNLNHDAMYWYRQDPGQGLRLIYYSQIVNDFQKGDIAEGYSVSREKKESFPLTVTSAQKNPTAFYLCASSPRGGKNNEQFFGPGTRLTVL.

The chain joins TRBV7-2 to TRBJ1-3, with D possibly TRBD1 on 6 matching bases. Looked up from germline, CDR1 is SGHTA and CDR2 is FQGNSA. CDR3 length: 16 residues. Trimming stripped 4 bases from V and 2 bases from J, with 15 bases between. CDR3 DNA: TGTGCCAGCAGCTCGGACAGCACGACTGCTGGAAACACCATATATTTT. Encoded protein: CASSSDSTTAGNTIYF.

This clone was counted only a few times. J is TRBJ2-2 and V is TRBV6-6; a possible D gene is TRBD2 (6 bases). Deletions cut 2 bases from V and 4 bases from J, with 14 bases between. Germline V gene data show CDR1 as MNHNY and CDR2 as SVGAGI (reference sequence). This CDR3 is built from 16 residues. This CDR3 is CASSYPTSPSTGELFF. CDR3 nucleotide sequence: TGTGCCAGCAGTTACCCCACTAGCCCCTCCACCGGGGAGCTGTTTTTT.